A selection of T cell receptor beta chains follows, all from one sample in a study of technical replicates of blood from several donors. Sequenced by immunoSEQ multiplex PCR; TCRdb stores in-frame clones only, minus some. The sample carries tens of thousands of clones, around nine tenths recorded once. The specimen was T cells isolated from PBMCs. These receptors all come from a human donor in good health. Each CDR3 is given with its conserved first and last residue. A D gene is named only where the DNA matches it firmly. A row's size may be missing; if present it is once, few, many or a size class.

v_gene: TRBV7-8
j_gene: TRBJ1-4
d_gene: TRBD1
abundance: NA
CDR3nt: TGTGCCAGCAGCTTAGTGAGGGGGCTTGCAACTAATGAAAAACTGTTTTTT
CDR3aa: CASSLVRGLATNEKLFF

v_gene: TRBV6-5
j_gene: TRBJ2-3
d_gene: TRBD1
abundance: NA
CDR3nt: TGTGCCAGCAGCTCAGGGGGGACAGGGACAGATACGCAGTATTTT
CDR3aa: CASSSGGTGTDTQYF

v_gene: TRBV16
j_gene: TRBJ2-7
d_gene: NA
abundance: NA
CDR3nt: TGTGCCAGCAGCCAATCCGTCGCGGGTGTGTCCTACGAGCAGTACTTC
CDR3aa: CASSQSVAGVSYEQYF

v_gene: TRBV10-3
j_gene: TRBJ2-1
d_gene: TRBD2
abundance: NA
CDR3nt: TGTGCCATCAGTGAGCATCTAGCGGGAGGGTCTAGTAAGGACAATGAGCAGTTCTTC
CDR3aa: CAISEHLAGGSSKDNEQFF

v_gene: TRBV4-2
j_gene: TRBJ2-1
d_gene: TRBD2
abundance: NA
CDR3nt: TGTGCCAGCAGCCAAGCGGGACTAGCGGGAGTCAATGAGCAGTTCTTC
CDR3aa: CASSQAGLAGVNEQFF

v_gene: TRBV29-1
j_gene: TRBJ2-1
d_gene: NA
abundance: NA
CDR3nt: TGCAGCGTTGAGGGACACTCCTACAATGAGCAGTTCTTC
CDR3aa: CSVEGHSYNEQFF

v_gene: TRBV5-1
j_gene: TRBJ2-7
d_gene: NA
abundance: once
CDR3nt: TGCGCCAGCAGCTTAGGAGGGGACAGCTACGAGCAGTACTTC
CDR3aa: CASSLGGDSYEQYF

v_gene: TRBV5-1
j_gene: TRBJ2-3
d_gene: TRBD2
abundance: NA
CDR3nt: TGCGCCAGCAGCATTGGGGGGCTAGCGGGGAAAGATAATATGCAGTATTTT
CDR3aa: CASSIGGLAGKDNMQYF

v_gene: TRBV29-1
j_gene: TRBJ2-7
d_gene: TRBD1
abundance: few
CDR3nt: TGCAGCGTTGAAGATGGTGAGGGGGCCGACTCCTACGAGCAGTACTTC
CDR3aa: CSVEDGEGADSYEQYF

v_gene: TRBV5-4
j_gene: TRBJ2-1
d_gene: TRBD2
abundance: NA
CDR3nt: TGTGCCAGCAGCCTAAAGACTAGCTTCATGTGGGGCGATGAGCAGTTCTTC
CDR3aa: CASSLKTSFMWGDEQFF

v_gene: TRBV5-4
j_gene: TRBJ2-3
d_gene: NA
abundance: NA
CDR3nt: TGTGCCAGCCAGGTACGGCCTTCTCCTAGCACAGATACGCAGTATTTT
CDR3aa: CASQVRPSPSTDTQYF

v_gene: TRBV27
j_gene: TRBJ1-3
d_gene: NA
abundance: NA
CDR3nt: TGTGCCAGCAGTTTAAAGGGGATTGGAAACACCATATATTTT
CDR3aa: CASSLKGIGNTIYF

v_gene: TRBV11-3
j_gene: TRBJ2-1
d_gene: NA
abundance: NA
CDR3nt: TGTGCCAGCAGCTTAGATCGCAATGAGCAGTTCTTC
CDR3aa: CASSLDRNEQFF

v_gene: TRBV10-1
j_gene: TRBJ2-6
d_gene: TRBD2
abundance: few
CDR3nt: TGCGCCAGCAGTGCGGCGGGAGACCGGTTTTTTTCTGGGGCCAACGTCCTGACTTTC
CDR3aa: CASSAAGDRFFSGANVLTF

v_gene: TRBV5-1
j_gene: TRBJ2-7
d_gene: NA
abundance: NA
CDR3nt: TGCGCCAGCAGCTCGAGTCCTTCCCCCCACGAGCAGTACTTC
CDR3aa: CASSSSPSPHEQYF

v_gene: TRBV6-1
j_gene: TRBJ2-2
d_gene: NA
abundance: NA
CDR3nt: TGTGCCAGCACATTCACCGGGGAGCTGTTTTTT
CDR3aa: CASTFTGELFF

v_gene: TRBV29-1
j_gene: TRBJ2-5
d_gene: TRBD1
abundance: NA
CDR3nt: TGCAGCGTTGGTCTTGGGACAGGCGAAGAGACCCAGTACTTC
CDR3aa: CSVGLGTGEETQYF

v_gene: TRBV6-5
j_gene: TRBJ2-7
d_gene: TRBD1
abundance: once
CDR3nt: TGTGCCAGCAGTTACTCGTACAGGGGAGACTACGAGCAGTACTTC
CDR3aa: CASSYSYRGDYEQYF

v_gene: TRBV28
j_gene: TRBJ2-3
d_gene: NA
abundance: NA
CDR3nt: TGTGCCAGCACTCCCCATGACAGATTAACAGATACGCAGTATTTT
CDR3aa: CASTPHDRLTDTQYF

v_gene: TRBV13
j_gene: TRBJ2-1
d_gene: NA
abundance: NA
CDR3nt: TGTGCCAGCAGTGAACAGGGTTATGAGCAGTTCTTC
CDR3aa: CASSEQGYEQFF

v_gene: TRBV11-2
j_gene: TRBJ2-3
d_gene: NA
abundance: NA
CDR3nt: TGTGCCAGCAGCTTTGGGGAGGATACGCAGTATTTT
CDR3aa: CASSFGEDTQYF

v_gene: TRBV2
j_gene: TRBJ1-1
d_gene: NA
abundance: NA
CDR3nt: TGTGCCAGTCGGCACTCCCGGGACACTGAAGCTTTCTTT
CDR3aa: CASRHSRDTEAFF

v_gene: TRBV5-6
j_gene: TRBJ2-3
d_gene: NA
abundance: NA
CDR3nt: TGTGCCAGCAGCTTCCTAGTCGGGGAATACACAGATACGCAGTATTTT
CDR3aa: CASSFLVGEYTDTQYF